This paragraph reports one T cell receptor (beta chain). Some clones are missing from TCRdb's copy, which holds only in-frame ones; the method was immunoSEQ multiplex PCR. The sample lists tens of thousands of clones, about 70% occurring once. This record comes from a study of blood T cell repertoires in COVID-19. The CDR3 is 17 residues long. Germline CDR1 LNHNV, CDR2 YYDKDF (reference sequence). V lost 6 bases to trimming and J lost 8 bases; unmatched junction nucleotides: 18. The chain employs TRBV15 and TRBJ2-1; 8 bases map to TRBD2. The TCR was taken from a middle-aged man with COVID-19, enrolled during active disease. The sequenced material came from peripheral blood. In DNA, the CDR3 is TGTGCCACCAGACCTCAAACCGGGACTAGGGTTCCCTATGAGCAGTTCTTC. Translating gives CATRPQTGTRVPYEQFF.